What follows is one T cell receptor (beta chain) and its context. Trimming stripped 3 bases from V and 7 bases from J, with 16 bases between. Germline CDR1 and CDR2: KGHSH and LQKENI. The CDR3 is 14 residues long. TCRdb keeps only in-frame clones here, not all; method: immunoSEQ multiplex PCR. The table lists roughly 12,000 clones, around four fifths of them singletons. The data were obtained in a study of T cell changes during pregnancy in multiple sclerosis. Sequenced material: CD8+ T cells from peripheral blood mononuclear cells, taken after pregnancy. The rearrangement uses TRBV18 and TRBJ2-7; D is possibly TRBD1 (5 bases). This receptor was identified in a female donor in good health, enrolled as a control in a pregnancy study. DNA for the CDR3: TGTGCCAGCTCACCGATAGCAGGGTTTTTTGAGCAGTACTTC. Residues: CASSPIAGFFEQYF.